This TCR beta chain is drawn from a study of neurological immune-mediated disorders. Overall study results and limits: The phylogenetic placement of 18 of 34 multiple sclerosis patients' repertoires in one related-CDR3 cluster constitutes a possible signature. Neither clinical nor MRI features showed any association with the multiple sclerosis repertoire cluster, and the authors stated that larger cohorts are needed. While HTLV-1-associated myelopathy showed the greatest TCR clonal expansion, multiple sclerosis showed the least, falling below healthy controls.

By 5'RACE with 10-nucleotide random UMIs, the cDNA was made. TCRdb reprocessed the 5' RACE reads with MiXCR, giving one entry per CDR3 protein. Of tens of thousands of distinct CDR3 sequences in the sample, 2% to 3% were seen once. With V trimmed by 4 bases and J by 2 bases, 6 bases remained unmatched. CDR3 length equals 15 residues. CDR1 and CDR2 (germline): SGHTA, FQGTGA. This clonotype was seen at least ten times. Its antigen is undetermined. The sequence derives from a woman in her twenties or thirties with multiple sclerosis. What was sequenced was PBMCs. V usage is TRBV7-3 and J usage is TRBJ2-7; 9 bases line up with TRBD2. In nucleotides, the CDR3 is TGTGCCAGCAGCTCGGGACTAGCTTCTCCCTACGAGCAGTACTTC. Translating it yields CASSSGLASPYEQYF.